The 2 T cell receptor beta chains below were found in one sample sequenced in a study of cytomegalovirus exposure and HLA in healthy donors. PCR involved 60 Vbeta and 13 Jbeta primers. Sequencing was performed with immunoSEQ multiplex PCR; in TCRdb, only in-frame clones are kept and a portion is missing. The sample consists of 150,000 to 200,000 clones, more than 65% of them appearing once. Material: PBMCs. These receptors were collected from a woman in her thirties in good health and CMV-seronegative.

This clone was seen only once. The V call is TRBV6-5, the J call TRBJ2-7, with 9 bases aligning to TRBD1. Trimming took 5 bases from V and 7 from J; bases not matched to a gene: 6. Per germline, CDR1 MNHEY and CDR2 SVGAGI. The CDR3 runs 13 residues. CDR3 nucleotide sequence: TGTGCCAGCAGTACAGGGGGCGAGCGGGAGCAGTACTTC. Amino acid sequence: CASSTGGEREQYF.

The chain recombines TRBV19 with TRBJ1-1; tentatively, D is TRBD1 (5 bases). V lost 8 bases to trimming and J lost 4 bases, with 17 bases between them. Germline V lookup: CDR1 LNHDA, CDR2 SQIVND (reference sequence). The CDR3 spans 14 residues. The CDR3 is CASVAGPASTEAFF. The CDR3 DNA is TGTGCCAGTGTCGCGGGGCCGGCGAGCACTGAAGCTTTCTTT.